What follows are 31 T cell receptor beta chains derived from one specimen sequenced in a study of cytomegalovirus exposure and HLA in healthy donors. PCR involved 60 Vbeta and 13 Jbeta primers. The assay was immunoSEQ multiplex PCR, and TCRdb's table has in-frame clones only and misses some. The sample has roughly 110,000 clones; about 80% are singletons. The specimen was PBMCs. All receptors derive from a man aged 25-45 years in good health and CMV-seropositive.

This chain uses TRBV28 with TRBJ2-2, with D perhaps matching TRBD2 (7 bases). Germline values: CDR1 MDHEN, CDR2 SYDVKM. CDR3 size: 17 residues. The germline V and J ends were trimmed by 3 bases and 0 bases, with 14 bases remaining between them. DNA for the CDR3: TGTGCCAGCAGTTTGTGGGGGGGCGGTCCGAACACCGGGGAGCTGTTTTTT. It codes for CASSLWGGGPNTGELFF.

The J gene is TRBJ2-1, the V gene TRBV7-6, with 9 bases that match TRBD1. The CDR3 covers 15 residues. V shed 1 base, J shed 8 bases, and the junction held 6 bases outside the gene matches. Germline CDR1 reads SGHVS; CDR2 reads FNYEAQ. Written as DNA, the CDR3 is TGTGCCAGCAGCTTAGGGACAGGGGAATGGGATGAGCAGTTCTTC. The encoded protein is CASSLGTGEWDEQFF.

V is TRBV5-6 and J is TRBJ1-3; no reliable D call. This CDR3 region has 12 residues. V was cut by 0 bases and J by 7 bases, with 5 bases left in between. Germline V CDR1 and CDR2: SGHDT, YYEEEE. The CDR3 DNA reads TGTGCCAGCAGCTTGGACGGGAACACCATATATTTT. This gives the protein CASSLDGNTIYF.

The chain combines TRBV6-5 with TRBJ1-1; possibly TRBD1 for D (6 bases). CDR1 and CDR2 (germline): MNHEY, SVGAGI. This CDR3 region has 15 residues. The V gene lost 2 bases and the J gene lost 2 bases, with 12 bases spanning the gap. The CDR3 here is CASSYLGHRNTEAFF. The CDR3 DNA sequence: TGTGCCAGCAGTTACCTGGGACACAGAAACACTGAAGCTTTCTTT.

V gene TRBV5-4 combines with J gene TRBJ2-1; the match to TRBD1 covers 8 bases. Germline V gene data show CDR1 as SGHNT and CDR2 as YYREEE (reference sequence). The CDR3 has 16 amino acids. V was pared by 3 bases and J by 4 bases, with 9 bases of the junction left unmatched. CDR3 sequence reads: CASSSDPGQAYNEQFF. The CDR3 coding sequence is TGTGCCAGCAGCTCAGATCCGGGACAGGCTTACAATGAGCAGTTCTTC.

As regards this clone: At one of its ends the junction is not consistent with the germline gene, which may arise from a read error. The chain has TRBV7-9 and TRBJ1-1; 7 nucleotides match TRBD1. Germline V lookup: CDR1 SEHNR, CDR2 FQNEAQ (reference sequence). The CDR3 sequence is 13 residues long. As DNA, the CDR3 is TGTTCCAGCAGCTTAGGACAGGTCGGGGAAGCTTTCTTT. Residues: CSSSLGQVGEAFF.

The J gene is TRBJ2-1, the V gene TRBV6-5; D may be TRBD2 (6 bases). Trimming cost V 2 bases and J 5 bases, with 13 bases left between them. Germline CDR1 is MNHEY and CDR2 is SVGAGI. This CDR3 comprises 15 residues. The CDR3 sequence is CASSYGAPGDNEQFF. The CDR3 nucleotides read TGTGCCAGCAGTTACGGGGCCCCGGGGGACAATGAGCAGTTCTTC.

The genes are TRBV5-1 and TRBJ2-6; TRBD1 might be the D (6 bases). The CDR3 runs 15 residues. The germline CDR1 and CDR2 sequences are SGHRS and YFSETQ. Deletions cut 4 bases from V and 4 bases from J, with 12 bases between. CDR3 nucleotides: TGCGCCAGCAGCCTGAGGGGGACCGGGGCCAACGTCCTGACTTTC. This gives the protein CASSLRGTGANVLTF.

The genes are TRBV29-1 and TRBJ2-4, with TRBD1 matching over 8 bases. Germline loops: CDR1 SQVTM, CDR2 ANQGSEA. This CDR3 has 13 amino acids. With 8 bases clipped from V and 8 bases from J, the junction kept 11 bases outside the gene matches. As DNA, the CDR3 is TGCAGCCACTCGGCAGGGGGCTTCGACATTCAGTACTTC. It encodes CSHSAGGFDIQYF.

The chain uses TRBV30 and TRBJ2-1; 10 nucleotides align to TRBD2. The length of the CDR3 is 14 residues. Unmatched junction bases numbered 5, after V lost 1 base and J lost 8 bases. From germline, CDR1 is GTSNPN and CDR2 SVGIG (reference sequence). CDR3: CAWSGSGGADEQFF. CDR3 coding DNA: TGTGCCTGGAGTGGAAGCGGGGGGGCGGATGAGCAGTTCTTC.

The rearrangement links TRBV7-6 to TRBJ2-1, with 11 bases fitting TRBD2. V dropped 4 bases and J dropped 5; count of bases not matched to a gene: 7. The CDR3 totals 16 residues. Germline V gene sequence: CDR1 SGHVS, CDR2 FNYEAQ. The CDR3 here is CASSSRTSGGNNEQFF. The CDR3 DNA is TGTGCCAGCAGCTCTCGAACTAGCGGGGGCAACAATGAGCAGTTCTTC.

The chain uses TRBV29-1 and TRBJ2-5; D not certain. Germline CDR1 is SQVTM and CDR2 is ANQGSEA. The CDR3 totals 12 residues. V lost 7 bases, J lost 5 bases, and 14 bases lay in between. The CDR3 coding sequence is TGCAGCGCCGCCCACGTACAGGAGACCCAGTACTTC. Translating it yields CSAAHVQETQYF.

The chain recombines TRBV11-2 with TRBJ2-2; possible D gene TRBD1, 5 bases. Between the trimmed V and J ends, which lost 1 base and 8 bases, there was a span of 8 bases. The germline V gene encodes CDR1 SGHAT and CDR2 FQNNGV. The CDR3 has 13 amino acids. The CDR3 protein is CASSLGGLGELFF. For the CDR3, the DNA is TGTGCCAGCAGCTTAGGGGGCTTGGGGGAGCTGTTTTTT.

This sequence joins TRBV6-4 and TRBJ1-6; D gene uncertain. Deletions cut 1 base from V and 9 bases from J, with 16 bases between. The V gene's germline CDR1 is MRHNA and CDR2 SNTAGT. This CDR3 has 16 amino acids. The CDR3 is CASSDYLQPLGSPLHF. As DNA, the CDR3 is TGTGCCAGCAGTGACTACCTACAGCCACTGGGTTCACCCCTCCACTTT.

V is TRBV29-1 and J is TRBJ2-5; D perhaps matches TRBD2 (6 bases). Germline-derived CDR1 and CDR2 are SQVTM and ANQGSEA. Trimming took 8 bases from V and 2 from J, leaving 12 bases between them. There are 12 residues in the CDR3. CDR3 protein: CSSRGGQETQYF. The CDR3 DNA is TGCAGCTCGAGGGGAGGTCAAGAGACCCAGTACTTC.

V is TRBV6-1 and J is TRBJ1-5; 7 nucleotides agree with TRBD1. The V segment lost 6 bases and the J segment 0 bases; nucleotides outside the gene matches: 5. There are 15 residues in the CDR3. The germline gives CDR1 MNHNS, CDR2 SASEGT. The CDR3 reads CASRSGTDSNQPQHF. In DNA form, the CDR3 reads TGTGCCAGCAGGTCCGGGACAGATAGCAATCAGCCCCAGCATTTT.

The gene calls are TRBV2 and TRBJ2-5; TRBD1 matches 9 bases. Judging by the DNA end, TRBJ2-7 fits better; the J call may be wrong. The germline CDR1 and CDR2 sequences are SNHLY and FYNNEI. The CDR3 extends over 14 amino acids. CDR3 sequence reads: CASSAGQGLYEQYF. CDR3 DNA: TGTGCCAGCAGTGCGGGACAGGGTCTCTACGAGCAGTACTTC.

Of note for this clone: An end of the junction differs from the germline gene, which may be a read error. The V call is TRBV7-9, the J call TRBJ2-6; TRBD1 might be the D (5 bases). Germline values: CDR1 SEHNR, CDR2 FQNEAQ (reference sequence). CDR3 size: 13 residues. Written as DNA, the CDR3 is TGTTCCAGCAGCTCGGGTGGGGCCAACGGCCTGACTTTC. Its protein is CSSSSGGANGLTF.

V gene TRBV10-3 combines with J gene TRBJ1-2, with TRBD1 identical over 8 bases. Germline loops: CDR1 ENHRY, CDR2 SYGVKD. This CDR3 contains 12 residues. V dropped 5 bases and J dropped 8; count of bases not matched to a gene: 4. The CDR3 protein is CAISRQGTGYTF. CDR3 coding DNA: TGTGCCATCAGTCGACAGGGGACCGGCTACACCTTC.

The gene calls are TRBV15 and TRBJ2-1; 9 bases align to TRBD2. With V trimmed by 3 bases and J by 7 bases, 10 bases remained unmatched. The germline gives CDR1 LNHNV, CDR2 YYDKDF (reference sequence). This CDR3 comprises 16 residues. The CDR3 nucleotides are TGTGCCACCAGCAGCGTACGGCGGGGGGGCCGTAATGAGCAGTTCTTC. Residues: CATSSVRRGGRNEQFF.

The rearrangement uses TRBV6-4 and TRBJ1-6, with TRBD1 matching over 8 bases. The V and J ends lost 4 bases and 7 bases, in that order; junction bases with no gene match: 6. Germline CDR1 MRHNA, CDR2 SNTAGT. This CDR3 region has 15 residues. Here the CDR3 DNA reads TGTGCCAGCAGTGTAGAGACAGGGGACAATTCACCCCTCCACTTT. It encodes CASSVETGDNSPLHF.

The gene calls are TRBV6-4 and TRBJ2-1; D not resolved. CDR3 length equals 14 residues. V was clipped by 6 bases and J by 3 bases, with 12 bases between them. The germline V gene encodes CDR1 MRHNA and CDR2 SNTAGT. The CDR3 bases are TGTGCCAGCAGCTCCTCCCCTAACTACAATGAGCAGTTCTTC. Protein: CASSSSPNYNEQFF.

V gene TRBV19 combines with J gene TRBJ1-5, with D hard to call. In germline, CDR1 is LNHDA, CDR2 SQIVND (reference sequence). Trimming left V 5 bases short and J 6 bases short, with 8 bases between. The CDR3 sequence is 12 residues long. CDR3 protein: CASSFLSQPQHF. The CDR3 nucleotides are TGTGCCAGTAGTTTTTTATCTCAGCCCCAGCATTTT.

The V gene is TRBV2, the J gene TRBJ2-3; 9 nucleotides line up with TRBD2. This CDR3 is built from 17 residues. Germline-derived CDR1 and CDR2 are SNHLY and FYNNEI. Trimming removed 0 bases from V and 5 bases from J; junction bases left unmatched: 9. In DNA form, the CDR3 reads TGTGCCAGCAGTGAAGCGCTTGCGGGGGGGCCGGTAGATACGCAGTATTTT. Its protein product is CASSEALAGGPVDTQYF. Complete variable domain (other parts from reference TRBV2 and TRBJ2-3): EPEVTQTPSHQVTQMGQEVILRCVPISNHLYFYWYRQILGQKVEFLVSFYNNEISEKSEIFDDQFSVERPDGSNFTLKIRSTKLEDSAMYFCASSEALAGGPVDTQYFGPGTRLTVL.

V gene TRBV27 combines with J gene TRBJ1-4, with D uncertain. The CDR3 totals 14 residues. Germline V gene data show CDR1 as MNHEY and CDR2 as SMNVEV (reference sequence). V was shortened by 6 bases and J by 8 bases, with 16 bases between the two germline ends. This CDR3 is CASSLRVGGEKLFF. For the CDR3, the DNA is TGTGCCAGCAGCCTCCGGGTCGGCGGCGAAAAACTGTTTTTT.

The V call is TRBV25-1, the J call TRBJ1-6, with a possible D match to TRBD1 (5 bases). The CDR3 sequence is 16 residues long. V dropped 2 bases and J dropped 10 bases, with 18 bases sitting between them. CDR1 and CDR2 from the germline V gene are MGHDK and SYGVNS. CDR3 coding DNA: TGTGCCAGCAGTGAACAAGGGGATTTTTTTGAGTCACCCCTCCACTTT. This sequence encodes CASSEQGDFFESPLHF.

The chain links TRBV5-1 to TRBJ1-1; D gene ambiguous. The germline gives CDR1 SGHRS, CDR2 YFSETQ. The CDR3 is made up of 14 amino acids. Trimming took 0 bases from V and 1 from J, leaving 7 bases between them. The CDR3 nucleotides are TGCGCCAGCAGCTTGGTACTTGGGAACACTGAAGCTTTCTTT. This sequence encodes CASSLVLGNTEAFF.

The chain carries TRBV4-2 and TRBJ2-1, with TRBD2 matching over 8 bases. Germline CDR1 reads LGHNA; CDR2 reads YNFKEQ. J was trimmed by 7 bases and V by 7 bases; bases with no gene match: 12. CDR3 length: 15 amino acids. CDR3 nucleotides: TGTGCCAGCAACCTCCGGGCCGGGGGGGCAAATGAGCAGTTCTTC. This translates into CASNLRAGGANEQFF.

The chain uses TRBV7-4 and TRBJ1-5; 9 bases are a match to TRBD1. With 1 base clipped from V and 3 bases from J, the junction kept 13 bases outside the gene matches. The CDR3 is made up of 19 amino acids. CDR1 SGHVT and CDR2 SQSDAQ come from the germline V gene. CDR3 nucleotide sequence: TGTGCCAGCAGCTTAGGACGAATCACCCGGGACAGGGACAATCAGCCCCAGCATTTT. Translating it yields CASSLGRITRDRDNQPQHF.

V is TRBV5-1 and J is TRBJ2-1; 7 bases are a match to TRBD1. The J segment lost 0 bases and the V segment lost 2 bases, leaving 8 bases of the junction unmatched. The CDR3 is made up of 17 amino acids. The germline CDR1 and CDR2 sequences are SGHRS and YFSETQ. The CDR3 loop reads CASSLSTGSGSYNEQFF. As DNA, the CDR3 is TGCGCCAGCAGCTTATCGACAGGGTCGGGCTCCTACAATGAGCAGTTCTTC.

CDR3 sequence: CASSPRGGSNQPQHF. The CDR3 nucleotides read TGTGCCAGCTCACCCAGAGGCGGGTCCAATCAGCCCCAGCATTTT. The chain combines TRBV18 with TRBJ1-5; D is unclear. The germline V and J ends were trimmed by 3 bases and 3 bases, with 12 bases remaining between them. The CDR3 is 15 residues long. Germline V gene lookup returns CDR1 KGHSH and CDR2 LQKENI.